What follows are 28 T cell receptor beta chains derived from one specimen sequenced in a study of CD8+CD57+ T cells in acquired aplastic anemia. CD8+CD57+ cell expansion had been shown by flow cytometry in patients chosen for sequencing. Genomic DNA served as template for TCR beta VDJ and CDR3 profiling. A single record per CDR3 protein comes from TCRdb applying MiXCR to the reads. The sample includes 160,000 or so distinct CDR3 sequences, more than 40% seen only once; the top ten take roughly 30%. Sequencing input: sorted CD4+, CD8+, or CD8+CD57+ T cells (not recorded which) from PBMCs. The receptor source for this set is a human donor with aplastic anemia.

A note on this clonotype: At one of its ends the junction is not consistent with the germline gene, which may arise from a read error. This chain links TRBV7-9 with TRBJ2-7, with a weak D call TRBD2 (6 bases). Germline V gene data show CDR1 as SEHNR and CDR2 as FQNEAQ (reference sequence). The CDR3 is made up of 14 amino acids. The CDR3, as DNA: TGTGCCAGCGGCTTATTCGGGGGAGATGACGAGCAGTACTTC. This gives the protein CASGLFGGDDEQYF.

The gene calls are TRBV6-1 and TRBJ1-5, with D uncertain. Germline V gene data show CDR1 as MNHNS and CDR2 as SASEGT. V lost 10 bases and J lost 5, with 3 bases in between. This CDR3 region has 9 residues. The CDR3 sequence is CATHQPQHF. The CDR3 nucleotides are TGTGCCACCCATCAGCCCCAGCATTTT.

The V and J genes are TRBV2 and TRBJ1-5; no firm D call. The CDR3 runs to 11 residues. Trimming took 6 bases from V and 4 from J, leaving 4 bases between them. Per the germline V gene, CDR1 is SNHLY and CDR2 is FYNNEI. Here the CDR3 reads CASRRNQPQHF. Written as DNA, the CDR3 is TGTGCCAGCAGGAGGAATCAGCCCCAGCATTTT. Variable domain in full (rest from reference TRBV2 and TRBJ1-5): EPEVTQTPSHQVTQMGQEVILRCVPISNHLYFYWYRQILGQKVEFLVSFYNNEISEKSEIFDDQFSVERPDGSNFTLKIRSTKLEDSAMYFCASRRNQPQHFGDGTRLSIL.

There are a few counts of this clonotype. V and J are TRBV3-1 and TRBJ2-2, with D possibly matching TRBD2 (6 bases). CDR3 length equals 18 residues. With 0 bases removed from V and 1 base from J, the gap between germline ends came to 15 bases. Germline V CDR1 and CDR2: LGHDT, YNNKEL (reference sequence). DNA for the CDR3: TGTGCCAGCAGCCAAGATCCGACTCGCGGGATGAACACCGGGGAGCTGTTTTTT. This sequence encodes CASSQDPTRGMNTGELFF.

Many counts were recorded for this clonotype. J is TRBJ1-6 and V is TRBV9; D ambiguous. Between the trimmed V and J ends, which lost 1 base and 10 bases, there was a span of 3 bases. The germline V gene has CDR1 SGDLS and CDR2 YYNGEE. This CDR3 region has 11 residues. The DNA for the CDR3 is TGTGCCAGCAGCGTACGCTCACCCCTCCACTTT. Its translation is CASSVRSPLHF.

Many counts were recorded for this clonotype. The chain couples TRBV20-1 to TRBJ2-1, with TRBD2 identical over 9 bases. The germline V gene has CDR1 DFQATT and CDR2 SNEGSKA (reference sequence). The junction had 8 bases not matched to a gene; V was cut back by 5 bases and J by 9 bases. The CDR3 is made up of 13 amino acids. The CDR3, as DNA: TGCAGTGCTGGGCCTAGCGGGACCGGTGAGCAGTTCTTC. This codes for CSAGPSGTGEQFF.

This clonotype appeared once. CDR3 residues: CATRQEATGEQYF. For the CDR3, the DNA is TGTGCCACCCGACAGGAAGCTACGGGGGAGCAGTACTTC. V is TRBV24-1 and J is TRBJ2-7; D may be TRBD1 (6 bases). There are 13 residues in the CDR3. V dropped 9 bases and J dropped 7 bases, with 18 bases sitting between them. Germline assignment: CDR1 KGHDR and CDR2 SFDVKD.

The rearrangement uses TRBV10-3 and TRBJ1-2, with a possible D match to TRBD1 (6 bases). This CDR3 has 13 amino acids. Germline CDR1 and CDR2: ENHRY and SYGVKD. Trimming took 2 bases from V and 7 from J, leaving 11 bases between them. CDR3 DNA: TGTGCCATCAGTGAGCTGGGGGCTCCTGGCTACACCTTC. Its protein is CAISELGAPGYTF.

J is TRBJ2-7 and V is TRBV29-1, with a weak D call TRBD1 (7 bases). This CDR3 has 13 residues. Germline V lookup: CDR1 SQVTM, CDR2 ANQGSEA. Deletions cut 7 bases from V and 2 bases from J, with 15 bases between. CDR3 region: CSGGDRGTYEQYF. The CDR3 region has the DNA TGCAGCGGCGGGGACAGAGGAACCTACGAGCAGTACTTC.

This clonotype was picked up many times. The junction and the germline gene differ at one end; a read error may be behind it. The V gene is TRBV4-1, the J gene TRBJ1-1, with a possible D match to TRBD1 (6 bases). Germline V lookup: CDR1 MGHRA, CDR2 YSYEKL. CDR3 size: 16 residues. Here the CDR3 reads CASRQEGGQLNTEAFF. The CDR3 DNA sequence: TGCGCCAGCAGGCAAGAGGGTGGACAGCTGAACACTGAAGCTTTCTTT.

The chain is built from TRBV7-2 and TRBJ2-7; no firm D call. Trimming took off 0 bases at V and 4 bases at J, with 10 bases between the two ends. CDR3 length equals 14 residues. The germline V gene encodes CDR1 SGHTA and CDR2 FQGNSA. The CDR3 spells CASSLAGARYEQYF. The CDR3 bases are TGTGCCAGCAGCTTAGCGGGCGCGCGTTACGAGCAGTACTTC. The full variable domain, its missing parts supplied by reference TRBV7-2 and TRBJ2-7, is GAGVSQSPSNKVTEKGKDVELRCDPISGHTALYWYRQSLGQGLEFLIYFQGNSAPDKSGLPSDRFSAERTGGSVSTLTIQRTQQEDSAVYLCASSLAGARYEQYFGPGTRLTVT.

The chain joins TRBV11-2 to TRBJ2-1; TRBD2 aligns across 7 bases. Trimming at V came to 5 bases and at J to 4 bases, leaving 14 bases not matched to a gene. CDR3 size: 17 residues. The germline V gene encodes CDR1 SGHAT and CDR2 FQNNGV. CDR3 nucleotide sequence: TGTGCCAGCAGCGCCCTTTGGACTAGGCAGACTTACAATGAGCAGTTCTTC. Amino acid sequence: CASSALWTRQTYNEQFF.

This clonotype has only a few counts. The CDR3 DNA reads TGTGCCAGCAGTCGCGGCCAAGCGGTGACAGATACGCAGTATTTT. Amino acid sequence: CASSRGQAVTDTQYF. The rearrangement links TRBV2 to TRBJ2-3; D possibly corresponds to TRBD2 (5 bases). The CDR3 extends over 15 amino acids. Trimming removed 5 bases from V and 3 bases from J, with 15 bases in between. In germline, CDR1 is SNHLY, CDR2 FYNNEI.

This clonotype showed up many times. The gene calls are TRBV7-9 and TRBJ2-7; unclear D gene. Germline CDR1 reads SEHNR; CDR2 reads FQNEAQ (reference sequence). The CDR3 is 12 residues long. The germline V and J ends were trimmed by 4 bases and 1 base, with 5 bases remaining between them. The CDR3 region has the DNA TGTGCCAGCAGCTCCAGATCCTACGAGCAGTACTTC. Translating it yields CASSSRSYEQYF. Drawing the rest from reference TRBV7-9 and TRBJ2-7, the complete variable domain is DTGVSQNPRHKITKRGQNVTFRCDPISEHNRLYWYRQTLGQGPEFLTYFQNEAQLEKSRLLSDRFSAERPKGSFSTLEIQRTEQGDSAMYLCASSSRSYEQYFGPGTRLTVT.

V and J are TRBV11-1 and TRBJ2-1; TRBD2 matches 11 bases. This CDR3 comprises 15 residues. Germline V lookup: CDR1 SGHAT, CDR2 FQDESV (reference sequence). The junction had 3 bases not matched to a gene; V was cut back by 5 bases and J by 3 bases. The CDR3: CASSPGTSGYNEQFF. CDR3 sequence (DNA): TGTGCCAGCAGCCCCGGGACTAGCGGCTACAATGAGCAGTTCTTC.

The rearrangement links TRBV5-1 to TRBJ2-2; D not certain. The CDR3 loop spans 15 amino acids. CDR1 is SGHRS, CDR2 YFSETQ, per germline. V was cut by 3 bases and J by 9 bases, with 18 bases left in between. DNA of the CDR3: TGCGCCAGCAGCTCGCCCTCGTCCAGGCTGAGGGAGCTGTTTTTT. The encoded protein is CASSSPSSRLRELFF.

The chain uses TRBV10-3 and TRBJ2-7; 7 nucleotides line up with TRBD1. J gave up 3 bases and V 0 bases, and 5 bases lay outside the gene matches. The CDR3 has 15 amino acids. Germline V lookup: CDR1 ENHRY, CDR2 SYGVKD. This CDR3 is CAISESGQLIYEQYF. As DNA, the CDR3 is TGTGCCATCAGTGAGTCGGGACAGCTAATCTACGAGCAGTACTTC.

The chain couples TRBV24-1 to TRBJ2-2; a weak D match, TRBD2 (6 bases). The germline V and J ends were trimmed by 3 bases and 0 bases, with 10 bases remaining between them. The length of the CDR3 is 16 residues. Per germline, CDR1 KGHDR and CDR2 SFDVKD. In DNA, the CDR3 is TGTGCCACCAGTGATCCCGCGGGACCGAACACCGGGGAGCTGTTTTTT. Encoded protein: CATSDPAGPNTGELFF.

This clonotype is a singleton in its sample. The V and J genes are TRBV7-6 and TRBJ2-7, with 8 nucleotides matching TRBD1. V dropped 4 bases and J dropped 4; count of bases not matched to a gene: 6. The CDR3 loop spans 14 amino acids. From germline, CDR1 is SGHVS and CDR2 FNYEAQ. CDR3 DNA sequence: TGTGCCAGCAGCTCGGGACAGGCTAGATACGAGCAGTACTTC. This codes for CASSSGQARYEQYF.

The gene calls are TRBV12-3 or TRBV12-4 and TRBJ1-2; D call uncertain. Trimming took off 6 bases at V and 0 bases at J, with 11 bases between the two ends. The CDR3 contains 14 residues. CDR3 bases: TGTGCCAGCAGCCCTCGGACTTCTAACTATGGCTACACCTTC. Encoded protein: CASSPRTSNYGYTF.

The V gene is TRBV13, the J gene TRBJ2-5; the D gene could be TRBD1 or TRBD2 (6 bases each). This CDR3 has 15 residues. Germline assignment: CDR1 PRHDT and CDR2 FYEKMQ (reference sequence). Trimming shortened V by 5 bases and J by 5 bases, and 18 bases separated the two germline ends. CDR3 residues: CASSIWDGGGETQYF. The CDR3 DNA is TGTGCCAGCAGCATCTGGGACGGAGGGGGTGAGACCCAGTACTTC.

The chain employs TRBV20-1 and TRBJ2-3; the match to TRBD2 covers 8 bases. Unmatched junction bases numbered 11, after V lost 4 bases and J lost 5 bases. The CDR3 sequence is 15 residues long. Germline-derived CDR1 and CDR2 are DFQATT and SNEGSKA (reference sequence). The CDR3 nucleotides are TGCAGTGCTACCGCCTTGGAGCGGGAGTTAGATACGCAGTATTTT. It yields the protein CSATALERELDTQYF.

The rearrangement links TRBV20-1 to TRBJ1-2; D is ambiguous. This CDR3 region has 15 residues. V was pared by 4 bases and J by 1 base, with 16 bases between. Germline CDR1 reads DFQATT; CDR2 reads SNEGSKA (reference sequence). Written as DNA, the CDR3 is TGCAGTGCTAACCCTGGACGGATGATTAACTATGGCTACACCTTC. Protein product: CSANPGRMINYGYTF.

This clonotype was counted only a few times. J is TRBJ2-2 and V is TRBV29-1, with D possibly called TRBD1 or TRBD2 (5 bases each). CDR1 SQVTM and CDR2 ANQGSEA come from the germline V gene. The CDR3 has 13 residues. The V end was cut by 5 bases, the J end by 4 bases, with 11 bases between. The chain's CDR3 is CSVRAGSTGELFF. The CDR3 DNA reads TGCAGCGTTCGTGCAGGGAGCACCGGGGAGCTGTTTTTT.

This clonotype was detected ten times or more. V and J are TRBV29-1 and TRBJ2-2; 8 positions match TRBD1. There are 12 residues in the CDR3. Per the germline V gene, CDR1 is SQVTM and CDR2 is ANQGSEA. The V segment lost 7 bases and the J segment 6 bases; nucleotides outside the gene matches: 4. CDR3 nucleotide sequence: TGCAGCGCCCTACAGGGGGCCGGGGAGCTGTTTTTT. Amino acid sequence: CSALQGAGELFF.

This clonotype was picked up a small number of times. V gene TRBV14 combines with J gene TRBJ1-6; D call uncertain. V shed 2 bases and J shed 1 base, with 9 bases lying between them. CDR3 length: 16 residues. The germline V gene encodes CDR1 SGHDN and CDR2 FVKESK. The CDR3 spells CASSQSHGSYNSPLHF. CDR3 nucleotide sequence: TGTGCCAGCAGCCAATCCCACGGTTCCTATAATTCACCCCTCCACTTT.

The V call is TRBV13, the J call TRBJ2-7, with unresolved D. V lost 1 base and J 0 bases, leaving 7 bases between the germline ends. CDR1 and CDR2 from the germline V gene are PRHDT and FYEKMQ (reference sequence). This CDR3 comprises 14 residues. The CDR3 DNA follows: TGTGCCAGCAGCTTAGAACCGGACTCCTACGAGCAGTACTTC. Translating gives CASSLEPDSYEQYF.

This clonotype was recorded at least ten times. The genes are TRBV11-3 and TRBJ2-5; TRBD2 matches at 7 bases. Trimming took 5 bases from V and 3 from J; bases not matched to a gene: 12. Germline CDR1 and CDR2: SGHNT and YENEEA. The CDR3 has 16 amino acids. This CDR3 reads CASSPRGEGGEETQYF. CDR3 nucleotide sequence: TGTGCCAGCAGCCCCCGGGGCGAGGGAGGGGAAGAGACCCAGTACTTC.